This TCR beta chain came from a study of blood T cell repertoires in COVID-19. There are a few counts of this clone. TCRdb keeps only in-frame clones here, not all; method: immunoSEQ multiplex PCR. The profile covers tens of thousands of clones, with around 87% appearing a single time and roughly 15% taken by the ten largest. The clonotype originates from a human donor in a cohort sampled during active COVID-19. Source material: peripheral blood.

The CDR3 here is CASSLLGQLNQPQHF. In DNA, the CDR3 is TGTGCCAGCAGCTTATTAGGACAGCTTAATCAGCCCCAGCATTTT. The rearrangement links TRBV7-2 to TRBJ1-5; tentative D call: TRBD1 (6 bases). Germline V CDR1 and CDR2: SGHTA, FQGNSA. V shed 2 bases and J shed 4 bases, with 12 bases lying between them. The CDR3 is made up of 15 amino acids.